These 31 T cell receptor beta chains were sequenced from one sample in a study of radiotherapy plus CTLA-4 blockade in lung cancer. Profiling relied on immunoSEQ multiplex PCR, and the TCRdb table lists in-frame clones only, not all of them. This table has about 100,000 clones, about four fifths appearing once. The material sequenced was peripheral blood, taken from a patient treated with radiotherapy plus ipilimumab. The receptor set was obtained from a human donor with non-small cell lung cancer who had stable disease on radiotherapy plus ipilimumab.

This clone was seen a few times. This chain links TRBV28 with TRBJ1-2; TRBD1 agrees at 9 bases. The ends lost 6 bases at V and 8 bases at J; junction bases unmatched: 10. The CDR3 length is 14 residues. Germline CDR1 and CDR2: MDHEN and SYDVKM. CDR3 sequence: CASRETGGGEGYTF. The CDR3 nucleotides read TGTGCCAGCAGGGAAACAGGGGGCGGCGAAGGCTACACCTTC.

This clone was detected a few times. This chain joins TRBV19 and TRBJ1-1, with D perhaps matching TRBD1 (5 bases). The CDR3 extends over 15 amino acids. Germline V gene sequence: CDR1 LNHDA, CDR2 SQIVND (reference sequence). Trimming pared 4 bases from V and 0 bases from J, leaving 12 bases between. The CDR3 bases are TGTGCCAGTAGTACGCCGAGGGGATTGAACACTGAAGCTTTCTTT. Amino acid sequence: CASSTPRGLNTEAFF.

This clone has just one count. The chain combines TRBV7-3 with TRBJ1-2; TRBD1 matches at 9 bases. CDR3 length: 15 amino acids. V was pared by 5 bases and J by 0 bases, with 4 bases of the junction left unmatched. Germline V gene sequence: CDR1 SGHTA, CDR2 FQGTGA. The CDR3 is CASSRGQGANYGYTF. In nucleotides, the CDR3 is TGTGCCAGCAGCAGGGGACAGGGCGCTAACTATGGCTACACCTTC. Together with reference TRBV7-3 and TRBJ1-2, the CDR3 gives the full variable domain: GAGVSQTPSNKVTEKGKYVELRCDPISGHTALYWYRQSLGQGPEFLIYFQGTGAADDSGLPNDRFFAVRPEGSVSTLKIQRTERGDSAVYLCASSRGQGANYGYTFGSGTRLTVV.

The rearrangement joins TRBV28 to TRBJ2-7; D remains unclear. Trimming removed 4 bases at V and 3 bases at J, with 4 bases between. The CDR3 runs 11 residues. Per the germline V gene, CDR1 is MDHEN and CDR2 is SYDVKM. In DNA form, the CDR3 reads TGTGCCAGCAGTTCAATCTACGAGCAGTACTTC. It codes for CASSSIYEQYF.

This rearrangement joins TRBV9 to TRBJ1-5; possibly TRBD1 for D (5 bases). The V gene's germline CDR1 is SGDLS and CDR2 YYNGEE. V lost 5 bases to trimming and J lost 3 bases, with 18 bases between them. The CDR3 consists of 16 residues. The CDR3 protein is CASRDRCGDFNQPQHF. As DNA, the CDR3 is TGTGCCAGCAGGGACCGGTGTGGGGACTTCAATCAGCCCCAGCATTTT.

The rearrangement links TRBV7-6 to TRBJ2-7; 9 bases align to TRBD1. Germline values: CDR1 SGHVS, CDR2 FNYEAQ. J gave up 9 bases and V 3 bases, and 0 bases lay outside the gene matches. CDR3 length equals 11 residues. This chain's CDR3 is CASSLGQGQYF. The CDR3 nucleotides read TGTGCCAGCAGCTTGGGACAGGGGCAGTACTTC. Looking up the rest from reference TRBV7-6 and TRBJ2-7 gives the full variable domain: GAGVSQSPRYKVTKRGQDVALRCDPISGHVSLYWYRQALGQGPEFLTYFNYEAQQDKSGLPNDRFSAERPEGSISTLTIQRTEQRDSAMYRCASSLGQGQYFGPGTRLTVT.

The count of this clone is one. The gene calls are TRBV6-6 and TRBJ2-7; TRBD1 agrees at 10 bases. V lost 8 bases and J lost 6; bases outside the gene matches: 10. Germline assignment: CDR1 MNHNY and CDR2 SVGAGI (reference sequence). The CDR3 consists of 14 residues. The CDR3: CASLPGQGESEQYF. The CDR3 bases are TGTGCCAGCCTACCAGGACAGGGGGAGTCCGAGCAGTACTTC.

The chain employs TRBV18 and TRBJ1-5, with D possibly being TRBD1 (6 bases). Trimming removed 2 bases from V and 4 bases from J, with 12 bases in between. This CDR3 has 15 amino acids. CDR1 and CDR2 from the germline V gene are KGHSH and LQKENI. As DNA, the CDR3 is TGTGCCAGCTCACCATTTGACAGGAGAAATCAGCCCCAGCATTTT. Protein: CASSPFDRRNQPQHF.

In DNA, the CDR3 is TGCGCCAGCAGCCAAGGGGGTCGCCCTTCCTATGGCTACACCTTC. This encodes CASSQGGRPSYGYTF. This rearrangement joins TRBV4-1 to TRBJ1-2, with no clear D. CDR3 size: 15 residues. Germline loops: CDR1 MGHRA, CDR2 YSYEKL. V was pared by 1 base and J by 4 bases, with 13 bases between.

The genes are TRBV5-4 and TRBJ2-2; 9 bases align to TRBD2. The junction had 6 bases not matched to a gene; V was cut back by 0 bases and J by 6 bases. Germline CDR1 is SGHNT and CDR2 is YYREEE (reference sequence). CDR3 length: 16 amino acids. CDR3 DNA: TGTGCCAGCAGCTTGGAGGGCGGGAGGGCCGCCGGGGAGCTGTTTTTT. Residues: CASSLEGGRAAGELFF.

As concerns this clone: The CDR3 ends on some other residue instead of the conserved phenylalanine or tryptophan, so this is likely a read error. The chain links TRBV5-1 to TRBJ1-2, with 9 bases fitting TRBD1. V lost 5 bases and J lost 5; bases outside the gene matches: 10. The CDR3 is 15 residues long. Looked up from germline, CDR1 is SGHRS and CDR2 is YFSETQ. The CDR3 DNA is TGCGCCAGCAGTCAGGGGACAGGGCAGAGTTATGGCTACACCCTC. It specifies CASSQGTGQSYGYTL.

The chain combines TRBV9 with TRBJ1-1; 7 nucleotides agree with TRBD1. Trimming at V came to 4 bases and at J to 1 base, leaving 1 base not matched to a gene. Per the germline V gene, CDR1 is SGDLS and CDR2 is YYNGEE. This CDR3 contains 13 residues. CDR3 loop: CASSQGGNTEAFF. The CDR3 bases are TGTGCCAGCAGCCAGGGGGGGAACACTGAAGCTTTCTTT. The entire variable domain, with the rest obtained from reference TRBV9 and TRBJ1-1, is as follows: DSGVTQTPKHLITATGQRVTLRCSPRSGDLSVYWYQQSLDQGLQFLIQYYNGEERAKGNILERFSAQQFPDLHSELNLSSLELGDSALYFCASSQGGNTEAFFGQGTRLTVV.

This chain joins TRBV2 and TRBJ2-1, with 8 nucleotides matching TRBD2. CDR1 is SNHLY and CDR2 is FYNNEI in the germline V gene. The J segment lost 4 bases and the V segment lost 6 bases, leaving 11 bases of the junction unmatched. This CDR3 is built from 16 residues. The CDR3 reads CASRLATSGLYNEQFF. CDR3 coding DNA: TGTGCCAGCAGGTTAGCTACTAGCGGACTTTACAATGAGCAGTTCTTC. The whole variable domain, filled in from reference TRBV2 and TRBJ2-1, reads EPEVTQTPSHQVTQMGQEVILRCVPISNHLYFYWYRQILGQKVEFLVSFYNNEISEKSEIFDDQFSVERPDGSNFTLKIRSTKLEDSAMYFCASRLATSGLYNEQFFGPGTRLTVL.

The rearrangement links TRBV5-4 to TRBJ2-7; D could derive from TRBD1 or TRBD2 (5 bases each). CDR3 length equals 14 residues. Germline V CDR1 and CDR2: SGHNT, YYREEE (reference sequence). Trimming removed 1 base at V and 3 bases at J, with 11 bases between. For the CDR3, the DNA is TGTGCCAGCAGCTTGCCAGGGAGTGGCTACGAGCAGTACTTC. As protein: CASSLPGSGYEQYF.

The chain has TRBV25-1 and TRBJ2-7, with 9 bases aligning to TRBD1. V dropped 5 bases and J dropped 0; count of bases not matched to a gene: 2. The CDR3 is made up of 14 amino acids. Germline loops: CDR1 MGHDK, CDR2 SYGVNS. The CDR3 DNA is TGTGCCAGCAGTCCGACAGGGGGCTCCTACGAGCAGTACTTC. Its protein product is CASSPTGGSYEQYF.

The chain joins TRBV9 to TRBJ1-2, with D possibly matching TRBD1 (6 bases). This CDR3 comprises 15 residues. The germline V gene has CDR1 SGDLS and CDR2 YYNGEE. With 4 bases removed from V and 0 bases from J, the gap between germline ends came to 13 bases. CDR3 DNA sequence: TGTGCCAGCAGCACCCGGACAGCCGCTAACTATGGCTACACCTTC. It codes for CASSTRTAANYGYTF.

V and J are TRBV19 and TRBJ2-7; 7 nucleotides match TRBD1. The CDR3 has 11 residues. The J segment lost 10 bases and the V segment lost 5 bases, leaving 5 bases of the junction unmatched. In germline, CDR1 is LNHDA, CDR2 SQIVND (reference sequence). The chain's CDR3 is CASSANRGQYF. The CDR3 coding sequence is TGTGCCAGTAGTGCGAACAGGGGCCAGTACTTC.

The chain has TRBV28 and TRBJ1-4, with no clear D. Germline CDR1 MDHEN, CDR2 SYDVKM. The CDR3 spans 15 residues. V was cut by 1 base and J by 7 bases, with 13 bases left in between. The CDR3: CASSLLGPWGEKLFF. The CDR3 DNA reads TGTGCCAGCAGTTTATTAGGCCCATGGGGTGAAAAACTGTTTTTT.

This clone has only a few counts. The chain joins TRBV9 to TRBJ2-3; 9 bases fit TRBD2. Germline CDR1 is SGDLS and CDR2 is YYNGEE. This CDR3 is 17 amino acids long. The V and J ends lost 1 base and 1 base, in that order; junction bases with no gene match: 7. CDR3 protein: CASSVFDLAGGTDTQYF. The DNA for the CDR3 is TGTGCCAGCAGCGTATTTGACTTAGCGGGAGGCACAGATACGCAGTATTTT.

The CDR3 DNA follows: TGTGCCAGCAGGTCACAACTCGGGGATCAGCCCCAGCATTTT. This translates into CASRSQLGDQPQHF. The chain couples TRBV27 to TRBJ1-5; D gene ambiguous. V gave up 6 bases and J gave up 5 bases, with 14 bases separating them. This CDR3 contains 14 residues. Germline CDR1 is MNHEY and CDR2 is SMNVEV (reference sequence).

A few counts support this clone. At one end, the junction sequence differs from germline, possibly due to a read error. The chain couples TRBV7-7 to TRBJ2-4, with TRBD2 matching over 10 bases. Germline CDR1 is SSHAT and CDR2 is FNYEAQ (reference sequence). This CDR3 comprises 18 residues. The CDR3, as DNA: TGTGCTAGCAGCTTTCCCCGGCTAGCGGGAGTAGCCAAAAACATTCAGTACTTC. Its translation: CASSFPRLAGVAKNIQYF.

The chain joins TRBV20-1 to TRBJ1-2, with D uncertain. The CDR3 totals 10 residues. Trimming removed 6 bases at V and 8 bases at J, with 10 bases between. The germline CDR1 and CDR2 sequences are DFQATT and SNEGSKA (reference sequence). The DNA for the CDR3 is TGCAGTGCCCTGGATCTAGGCTACACCTTC. This sequence encodes CSALDLGYTF.

The chain combines TRBV28 with TRBJ2-7, with D perhaps matching TRBD1 (6 bases). The CDR3 covers 13 residues. Trimming shortened V by 5 bases and J by 3 bases, and 11 bases separated the two germline ends. Germline assignment: CDR1 MDHEN and CDR2 SYDVKM. For the CDR3, the DNA is TGTGCCAGCAGTGACCGGGACAACTACGAGCAGTACTTC. Protein: CASSDRDNYEQYF.

CDR3 in amino acids: CASSVRGTGNNEQFF. The CDR3 DNA follows: TGTGCCAGCAGTGTAAGGGGGACAGGGAACAATGAGCAGTTCTTC. The rearrangement links TRBV6-1 to TRBJ2-1, with TRBD1 matching over 9 bases. The length of the CDR3 is 15 residues. Germline V lookup: CDR1 MNHNS, CDR2 SASEGT. With V trimmed by 4 bases and J by 5 bases, 6 bases remained unmatched.

V and J are TRBV9 and TRBJ2-1; 13 bases are shared with TRBD2. In germline, CDR1 is SGDLS, CDR2 YYNGEE. The CDR3 sequence is 14 residues long. Losses at the gene ends were 4 bases for V and 10 bases for J; bases not matched to a gene: 5. CDR3 in amino acids: CASSYGTSGTEQFF. The CDR3 bases are TGTGCCAGCAGCTACGGGACTAGCGGGACCGAGCAGTTCTTC.

The chain is built from TRBV5-1 and TRBJ1-4; TRBD1 agrees at 7 bases. Germline values: CDR1 SGHRS, CDR2 YFSETQ. The V and J ends lost 2 bases and 8 bases, in that order; junction bases with no gene match: 12. CDR3 length: 16 amino acids. CDR3 sequence reads: CASSLEAGTVTEKLFF. The CDR3 DNA sequence: TGCGCCAGCAGCTTAGAGGCCGGGACAGTGACCGAAAAACTGTTTTTT. Combining the CDR3 with reference TRBV5-1 and TRBJ1-4 gives the whole variable domain KAGVTQTPRYLIKTRGQQVTLSCSPISGHRSVSWYQQTPGQGLQFLFEYFSETQRNKGNFPGRFSGRQFSNSRSEMNVSTLELGDSALYLCASSLEAGTVTEKLFFGSGTQLSVL.

This clone came up once. CDR3 coding DNA: TGCGCCAGCAGCTTGGTATTAGCATCGGCACAAGAGACCCAGTACTTC. Translated, it gives CASSLVLASAQETQYF. The chain employs TRBV5-1 and TRBJ2-5; D is ambiguous. V dropped 0 bases and J dropped 2 bases, with 14 bases sitting between them. The germline gives CDR1 SGHRS, CDR2 YFSETQ. The CDR3 has 16 amino acids.

This rearrangement joins TRBV19 to TRBJ2-7; 7 positions match TRBD2. The trim removed 3 bases at V and 4 bases at J, leaving 3 bases unmatched. The germline gives CDR1 LNHDA, CDR2 SQIVND (reference sequence). This CDR3 is 13 amino acids long. Here the CDR3 reads CASSIGGGYEQYF. For the CDR3, the DNA is TGTGCCAGTAGTATCGGGGGAGGGTACGAGCAGTACTTC.

The chain employs TRBV18 and TRBJ2-5; TRBD2 matches 9 bases. CDR1 and CDR2 from the germline V gene are KGHSH and LQKENI. The length of the CDR3 is 16 residues. V trimming: 2 bases; J trimming: 1 base; junction bases outside the gene matches: 5. As DNA, the CDR3 is TGTGCCAGCTCACCAAGGCTAGCGGGACCCCAAGAGACCCAGTACTTC. Residues: CASSPRLAGPQETQYF.

The table lists this clone with a count of one. The chain recombines TRBV4-2 with TRBJ2-1, with 14 nucleotides matching TRBD2. V shed 4 bases, J shed 6 bases, and the junction held 5 bases outside the gene matches. The CDR3 is 16 residues long. Germline CDR1 and CDR2: LGHNA and YNFKEQ. In nucleotides, the CDR3 is TGTGCCAGCAGCCCTAGACTAGCGGGGGGGCTCAATGAGCAGTTCTTC. Protein sequence: CASSPRLAGGLNEQFF.

J is TRBJ2-7 and V is TRBV15; D is unclear. CDR3 length: 12 residues. Germline V CDR1 and CDR2: LNHNV, YYDKDF (reference sequence). CDR3 nucleotides: TGTGCGCCTTCCTGGGAAAACCACGAGCAGTACTTC. The encoded protein is CAPSWENHEQYF.